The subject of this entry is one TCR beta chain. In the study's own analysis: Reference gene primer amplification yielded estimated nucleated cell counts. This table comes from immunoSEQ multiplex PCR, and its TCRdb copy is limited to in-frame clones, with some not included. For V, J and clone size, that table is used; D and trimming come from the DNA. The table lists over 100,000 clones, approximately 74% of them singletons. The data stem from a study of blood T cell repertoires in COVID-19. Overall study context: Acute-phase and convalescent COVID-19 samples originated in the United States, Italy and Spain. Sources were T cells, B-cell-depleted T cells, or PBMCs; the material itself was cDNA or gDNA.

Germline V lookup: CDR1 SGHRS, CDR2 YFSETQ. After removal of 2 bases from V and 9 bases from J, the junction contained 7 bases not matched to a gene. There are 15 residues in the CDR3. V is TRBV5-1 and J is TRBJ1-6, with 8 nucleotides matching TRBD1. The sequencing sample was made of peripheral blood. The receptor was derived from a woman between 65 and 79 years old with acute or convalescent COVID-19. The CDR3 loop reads CASSFNGQGGSPLHF. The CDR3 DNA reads TGCGCCAGCAGCTTTAACGGACAGGGCGGTTCACCCCTCCACTTT.